These 10 T cell receptor beta chains share one sample of origin, sequenced in a study of regulatory T cells in long-lasting Graves disease. Arm-PCR of CDR3 regions and iRepertoire HTBI primers were used to build TCR beta libraries. TCRdb re-called the multiplex PCR reads through MiXCR, storing one row per CDR3 protein. The sample lists hundreds of thousands of distinct CDR3 sequences, less than 20% occurring once. As for time point: newly diagnosed GD, antithyroid drugs for less than 3 months. RNA from PBMCs was the source of the TCR library. These data are also associated with another study on T cells in Graves' hyperthyroidism and ophthalmopathy.

Sequencing used peripheral blood mononuclear cells (PBMCs), obtained at new diagnosis, from a patient treated with antithyroid drugs. These receptor sequences come from a woman in her thirties with Graves disease.

This chain connects TRBV30 to TRBJ2-5, with 8 bases identical to TRBD2. The germline V gene has CDR1 GTSNPN and CDR2 SVGIG (reference sequence). V lost 0 bases to trimming and J lost 4 bases; unmatched junction nucleotides: 1. The CDR3 length is 13 residues. This CDR3 is CAWSVAGAETQYF. The CDR3 bases are TGTGCCTGGAGTGTAGCGGGGGCAGAGACCCAGTACTTC.

The V gene is TRBV11-2, the J gene TRBJ1-4; D is uncertain. Trimming shortened V by 0 bases and J by 8 bases, and 13 bases separated the two germline ends. This CDR3 region has 15 residues. From germline, CDR1 is SGHAT and CDR2 FQNNGV. The CDR3 DNA reads as TGTGCCAGCAGCTTAGATCCCCAGCTGAGGGAAAAACTGTTTTTT. This sequence encodes CASSLDPQLREKLFF.

This clonotype came up a few times. The V gene is TRBV27, the J gene TRBJ1-6; D remains unclear. The CDR3 is made up of 15 amino acids. Trimming cost V 3 bases and J 10 bases, with 16 bases left between them. CDR1 and CDR2 from the germline V gene are MNHEY and SMNVEV (reference sequence). CDR3 nucleotide sequence: TGTGCCAGCAGTTTGCTCGGGTTAGGCGGGTCACCCCTCCACTTT. Translated: CASSLLGLGGSPLHF.

This clonotype has more than one count but fewer than ten. This rearrangement joins TRBV3-1 to TRBJ1-2; possible D gene TRBD1, 6 bases. The V end lost 7 bases, the J end lost 8 bases, and 20 bases lay between the germline ends. The CDR3 is 14 residues long. From germline, CDR1 is LGHDT and CDR2 YNNKEL (reference sequence). The CDR3 coding sequence is TGTGCCAGCACCCCCCGATCGGGGGCGAAGGGCTACACCTTC. It is translated as CASTPRSGAKGYTF.

This clonotype was counted ten times or more. J is TRBJ2-7 and V is TRBV28; D remains ambiguous. V shed 7 bases and J shed 3 bases, with 7 bases lying between them. Looked up from germline, CDR1 is MDHEN and CDR2 is SYDVKM. The CDR3 has 11 amino acids. The CDR3 sequence: CASTGLYEQYF. The DNA for the CDR3 is TGTGCCAGCACGGGCCTCTACGAGCAGTACTTC.

The chain carries TRBV7-6 and TRBJ1-2, with a tentative D call TRBD1 (5 bases). There are 15 residues in the CDR3. V lost 1 base, J lost 0 bases, and 9 bases lay in between. CDR1 is SGHVS and CDR2 is FNYEAQ in the germline V gene. CDR3 in amino acids: CASSLVQGANYGYTF. CDR3 coding DNA: TGTGCCAGCAGCTTAGTTCAGGGAGCTAACTATGGCTACACCTTC.

This clonotype was picked up many times. This chain links TRBV20-1 with TRBJ1-2; a weak D match, TRBD1 (5 bases). CDR1 is DFQATT and CDR2 is SNEGSKA in the germline V gene (reference sequence). V was pared by 3 bases and J by 4 bases, with 6 bases between. The CDR3 is 11 amino acids. The CDR3 here is CSARDIYGYTF. In DNA form, the CDR3 reads TGCAGTGCTAGGGACATCTATGGCTACACCTTC.

In its sample, this clonotype was seen many times. The chain carries TRBV28 and TRBJ2-7; no clear D. The germline CDR1 and CDR2 sequences are MDHEN and SYDVKM. The CDR3 has 14 amino acids. The V and J ends lost 5 bases and 4 bases respectively, with 15 bases between them. The CDR3 loop reads CASSRPGPNYEQYF. The CDR3 nucleotides read TGTGCCAGCAGTCGTCCGGGCCCCAATTACGAGCAGTACTTC.

As for this clonotype: At one end, the junction sequence differs from germline, possibly due to a read error. The V and J genes are TRBV5-5 and TRBJ2-1; TRBD2 agrees at 7 bases. Germline V gene sequence: CDR1 SGHKS, CDR2 YYEKEE (reference sequence). The length of the CDR3 is 16 residues. The CDR3 loop is CTSSAVAGASYNEQFF. As DNA, the CDR3 is TGTACCAGCAGCGCCGTAGCGGGCGCATCCTACAATGAGCAGTTCTTC.

The chain combines TRBV20-1 with TRBJ2-7, with TRBD1 identical over 7 bases. The V and J ends lost 5 bases and 2 bases, in that order; junction bases with no gene match: 9. The length of the CDR3 is 14 residues. Germline-derived CDR1 and CDR2 are DFQATT and SNEGSKA (reference sequence). CDR3 nucleotide sequence: TGCAGTGCTGAACGACAGGGAAATACCTACGAGCAGTACTTC. This translates into CSAERQGNTYEQYF.